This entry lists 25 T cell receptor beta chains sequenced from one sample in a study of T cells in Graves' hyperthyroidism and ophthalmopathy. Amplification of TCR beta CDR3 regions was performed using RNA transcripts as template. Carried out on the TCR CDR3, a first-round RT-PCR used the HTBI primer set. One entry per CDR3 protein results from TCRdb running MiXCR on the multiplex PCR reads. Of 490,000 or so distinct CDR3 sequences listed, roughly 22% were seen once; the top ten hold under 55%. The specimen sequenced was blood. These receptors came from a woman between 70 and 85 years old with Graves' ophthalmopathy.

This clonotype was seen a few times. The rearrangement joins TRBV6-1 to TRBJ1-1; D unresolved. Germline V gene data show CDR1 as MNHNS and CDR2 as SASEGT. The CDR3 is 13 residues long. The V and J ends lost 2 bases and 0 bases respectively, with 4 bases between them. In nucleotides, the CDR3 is TGTGCCAGCAGTGAATTAGTGAACACTGAAGCTTTCTTT. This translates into CASSELVNTEAFF.

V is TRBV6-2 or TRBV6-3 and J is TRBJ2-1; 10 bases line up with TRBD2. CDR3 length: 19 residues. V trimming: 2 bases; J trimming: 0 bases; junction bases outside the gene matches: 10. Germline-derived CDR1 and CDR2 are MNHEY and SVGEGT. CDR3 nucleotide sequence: TGTGCCAGCAGTTACAGGACTAGCGGTCTCTTTAGCTCCTACAATGAGCAGTTCTTC. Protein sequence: CASSYRTSGLFSSYNEQFF.

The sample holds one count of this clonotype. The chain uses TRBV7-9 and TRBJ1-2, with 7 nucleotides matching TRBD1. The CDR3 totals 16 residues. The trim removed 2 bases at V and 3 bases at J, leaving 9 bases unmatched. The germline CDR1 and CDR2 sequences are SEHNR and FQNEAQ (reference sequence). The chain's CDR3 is CASSLTPGQTDYGYTF. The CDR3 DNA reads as TGTGCCAGCAGCTTAACCCCGGGACAGACCGACTATGGCTACACCTTC. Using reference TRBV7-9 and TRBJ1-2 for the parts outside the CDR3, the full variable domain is DTGVSQNPRHKITKRGQNVTFRCDPISEHNRLYWYRQTLGQGPEFLTYFQNEAQLEKSRLLSDRFSAERPKGSFSTLEIQRTEQGDSAMYLCASSLTPGQTDYGYTFGSGTRLTVV.

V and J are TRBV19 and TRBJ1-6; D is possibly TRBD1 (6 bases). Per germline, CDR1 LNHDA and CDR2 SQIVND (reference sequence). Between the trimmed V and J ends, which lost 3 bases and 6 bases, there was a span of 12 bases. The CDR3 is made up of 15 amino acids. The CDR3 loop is CASSIGTRGNSPLHF. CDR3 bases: TGTGCCAGTAGTATTGGGACAAGAGGTAATTCACCCCTCCACTTT.

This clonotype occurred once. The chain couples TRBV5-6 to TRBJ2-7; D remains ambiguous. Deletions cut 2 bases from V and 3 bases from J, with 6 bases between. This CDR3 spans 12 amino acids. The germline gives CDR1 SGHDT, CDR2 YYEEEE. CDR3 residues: CASSFSNYEQYF. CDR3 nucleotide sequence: TGTGCCAGCAGCTTTTCCAACTACGAGCAGTACTTC.

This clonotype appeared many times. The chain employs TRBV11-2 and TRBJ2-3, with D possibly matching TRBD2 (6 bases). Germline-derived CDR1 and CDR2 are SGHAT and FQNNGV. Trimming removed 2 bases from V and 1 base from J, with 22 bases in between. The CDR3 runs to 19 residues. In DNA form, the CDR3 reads TGTGCCAGCAGCTTACCCACTAGCCCCAACACTCTCGGCACAGATACGCAGTATTTT. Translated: CASSLPTSPNTLGTDTQYF.

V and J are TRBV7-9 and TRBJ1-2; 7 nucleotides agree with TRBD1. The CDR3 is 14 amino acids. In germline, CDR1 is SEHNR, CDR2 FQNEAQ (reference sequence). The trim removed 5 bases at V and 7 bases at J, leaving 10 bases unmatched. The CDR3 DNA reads TGTGCCAGCAGCAAGACCGGGACAGAGCCTGGCTACACCTTC. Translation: CASSKTGTEPGYTF.

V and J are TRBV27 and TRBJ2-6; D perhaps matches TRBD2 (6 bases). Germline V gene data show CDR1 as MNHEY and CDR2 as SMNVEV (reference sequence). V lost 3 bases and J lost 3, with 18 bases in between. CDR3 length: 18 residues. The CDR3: CASSFRSVGGGGANVLTF. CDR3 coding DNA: TGTGCCAGCAGTTTCAGGTCGGTGGGGGGTGGTGGGGCCAACGTCCTGACTTTC.

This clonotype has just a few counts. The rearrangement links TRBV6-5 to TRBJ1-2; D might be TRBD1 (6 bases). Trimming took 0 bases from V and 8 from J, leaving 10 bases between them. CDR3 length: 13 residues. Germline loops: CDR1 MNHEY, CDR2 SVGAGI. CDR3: CASSYSKGDGYTF. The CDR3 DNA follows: TGTGCCAGCAGTTACTCGAAGGGGGACGGCTACACCTTC.

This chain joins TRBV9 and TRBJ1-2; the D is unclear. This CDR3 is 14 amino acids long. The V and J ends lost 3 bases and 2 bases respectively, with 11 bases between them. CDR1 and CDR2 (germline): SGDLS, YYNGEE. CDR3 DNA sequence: TGTGCCAGCAGCGCGGGGTCGCCGAACTATGGCTACACCTTC. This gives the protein CASSAGSPNYGYTF. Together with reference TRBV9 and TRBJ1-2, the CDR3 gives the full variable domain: DSGVTQTPKHLITATGQRVTLRCSPRSGDLSVYWYQQSLDQGLQFLIQYYNGEERAKGNILERFSAQQFPDLHSELNLSSLELGDSALYFCASSAGSPNYGYTFGSGTRLTVV.

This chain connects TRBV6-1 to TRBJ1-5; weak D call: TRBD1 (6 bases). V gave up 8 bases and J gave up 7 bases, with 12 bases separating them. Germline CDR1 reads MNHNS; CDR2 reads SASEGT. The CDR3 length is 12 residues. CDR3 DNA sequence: TGTGCCAGCGGAACAGGGTACCAGCCCCAGCATTTT. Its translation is CASGTGYQPQHF.

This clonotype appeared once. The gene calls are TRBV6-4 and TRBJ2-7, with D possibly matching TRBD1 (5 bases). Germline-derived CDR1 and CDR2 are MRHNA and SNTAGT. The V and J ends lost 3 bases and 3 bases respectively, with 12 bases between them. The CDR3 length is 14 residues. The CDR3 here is CASSDLGHDYEQYF. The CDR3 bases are TGTGCCAGCAGTGATTTGGGGCACGACTACGAGCAGTACTTC.

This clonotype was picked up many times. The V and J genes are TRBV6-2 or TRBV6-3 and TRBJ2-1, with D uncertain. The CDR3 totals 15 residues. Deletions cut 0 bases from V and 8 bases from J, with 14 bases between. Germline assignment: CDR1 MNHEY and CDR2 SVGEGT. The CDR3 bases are TGTGCCAGCAGTTACTCCCTCCGGCGGAGTGATGAGCAGTTCTTC. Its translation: CASSYSLRRSDEQFF.

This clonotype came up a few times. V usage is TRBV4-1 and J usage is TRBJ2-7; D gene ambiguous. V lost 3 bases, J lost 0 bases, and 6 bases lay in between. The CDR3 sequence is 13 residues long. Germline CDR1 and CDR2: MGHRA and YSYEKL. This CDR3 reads CASSHHGSYEQYF. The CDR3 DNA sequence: TGCGCCAGCAGCCATCATGGCTCCTACGAGCAGTACTTC.

The CDR3 region is CASSSPGTTKNIQYF. CDR3 bases: TGTGCCAGCAGCTCACCCGGGACAACCAAAAACATTCAGTACTTC. The genes are TRBV11-2 and TRBJ2-4; D is perhaps TRBD1 (6 bases). V was trimmed by 4 bases and J by 2 bases, leaving 12 bases between them. In germline, CDR1 is SGHAT, CDR2 FQNNGV. This CDR3 spans 15 amino acids. Combining the CDR3 with reference TRBV11-2 and TRBJ2-4 gives the whole variable domain EAGVAQSPRYKIIEKRQSVAFWCNPISGHATLYWYQQILGQGPKLLIQFQNNGVVDDSQLPKDRFSAERLKGVDSTLKIQPAKLEDSAVYLCASSSPGTTKNIQYFGAGTRLSVL.

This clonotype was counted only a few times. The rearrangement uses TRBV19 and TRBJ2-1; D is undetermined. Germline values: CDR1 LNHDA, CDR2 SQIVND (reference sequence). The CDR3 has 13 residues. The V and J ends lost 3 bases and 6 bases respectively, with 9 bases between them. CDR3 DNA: TGTGCCAGTAGTATTAGGAAGAGCAATGAGCAGTTCTTC. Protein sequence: CASSIRKSNEQFF.

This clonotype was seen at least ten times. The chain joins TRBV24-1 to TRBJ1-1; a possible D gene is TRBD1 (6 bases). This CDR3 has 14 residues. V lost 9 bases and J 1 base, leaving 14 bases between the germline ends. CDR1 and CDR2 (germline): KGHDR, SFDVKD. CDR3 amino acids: CATRAGHPNTEAFF. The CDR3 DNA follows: TGTGCCACCCGAGCGGGACACCCGAACACTGAAGCTTTCTTT.

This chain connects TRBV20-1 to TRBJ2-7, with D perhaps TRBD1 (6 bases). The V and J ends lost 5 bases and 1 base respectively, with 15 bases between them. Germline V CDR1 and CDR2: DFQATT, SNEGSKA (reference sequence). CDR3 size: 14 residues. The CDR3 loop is CSALPGAPSYEQYF. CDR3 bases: TGCAGTGCTCTCCCAGGGGCACCTTCCTACGAGCAGTACTTC.

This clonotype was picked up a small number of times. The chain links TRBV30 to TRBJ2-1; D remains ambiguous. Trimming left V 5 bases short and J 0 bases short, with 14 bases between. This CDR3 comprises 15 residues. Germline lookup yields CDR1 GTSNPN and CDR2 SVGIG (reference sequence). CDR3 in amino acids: CAWRGGRSSYNEQFF. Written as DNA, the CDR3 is TGTGCCTGGCGTGGCGGCAGGAGCTCCTACAATGAGCAGTTCTTC.

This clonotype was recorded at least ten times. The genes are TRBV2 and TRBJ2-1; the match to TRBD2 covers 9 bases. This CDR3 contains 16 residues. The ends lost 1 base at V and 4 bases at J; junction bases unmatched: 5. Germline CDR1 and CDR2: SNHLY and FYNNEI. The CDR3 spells CASSEGSSGIYNEQFF. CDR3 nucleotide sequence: TGTGCCAGCAGTGAAGGATCTAGCGGGATATACAATGAGCAGTTCTTC.

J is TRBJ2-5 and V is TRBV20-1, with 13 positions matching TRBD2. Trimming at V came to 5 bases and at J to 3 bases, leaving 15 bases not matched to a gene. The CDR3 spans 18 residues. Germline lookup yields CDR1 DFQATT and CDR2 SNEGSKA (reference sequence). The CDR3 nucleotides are TGCAGTGCTCATCTACACTCCTTTGGACTAGCGGGAGAAGAGACCCAGTACTTC. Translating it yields CSAHLHSFGLAGEETQYF.

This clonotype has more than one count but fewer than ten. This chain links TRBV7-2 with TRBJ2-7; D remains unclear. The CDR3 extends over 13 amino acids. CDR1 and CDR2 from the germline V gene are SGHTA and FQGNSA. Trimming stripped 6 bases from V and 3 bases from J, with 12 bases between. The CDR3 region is CASSQTPRYEQYF. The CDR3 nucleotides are TGTGCCAGCAGTCAGACTCCCCGCTACGAGCAGTACTTC.

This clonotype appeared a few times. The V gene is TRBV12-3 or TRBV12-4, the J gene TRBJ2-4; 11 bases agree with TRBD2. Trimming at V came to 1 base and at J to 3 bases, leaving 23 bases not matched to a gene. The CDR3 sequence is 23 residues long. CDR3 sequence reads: CASSLGTKGTSGYSPGGKNIQYF. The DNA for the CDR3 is TGTGCCAGCAGTTTAGGAACCAAAGGGACTAGCGGATACTCCCCAGGGGGCAAAAACATTCAGTACTTC.

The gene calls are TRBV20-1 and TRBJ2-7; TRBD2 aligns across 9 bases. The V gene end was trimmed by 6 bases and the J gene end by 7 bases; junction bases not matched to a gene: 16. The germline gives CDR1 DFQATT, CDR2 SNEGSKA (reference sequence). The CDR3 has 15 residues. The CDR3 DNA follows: TGCAGTGCCAAACCCCCCAGCGGGAGGTTGCTGGAGCAGTACTTC. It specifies CSAKPPSGRLLEQYF.

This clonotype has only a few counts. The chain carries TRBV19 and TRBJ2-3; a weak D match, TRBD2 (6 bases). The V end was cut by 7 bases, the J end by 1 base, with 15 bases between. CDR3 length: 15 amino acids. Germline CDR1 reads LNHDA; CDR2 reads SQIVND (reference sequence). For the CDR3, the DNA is TGTGCCAGTAATAGCGGAAGGTTGGGCACAGATACGCAGTATTTT. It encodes CASNSGRLGTDTQYF.